The rows below give T cell receptor beta chains drawn from one sample of a study of T cell responses to AZD1222 COVID-19 vaccine. The assay was immunoSEQ multiplex PCR, and TCRdb's table has in-frame clones only and misses some. The sample holds approximately 100,000 clones; 87% are singletons and the top ten take about 3%. The sample was peripheral blood, taken on day 0 of AZD1222 vaccination. All receptors come from an adult in good health. The conserved cysteine and the conserved F or W are not part of the CDR3 here. D genes are given only for firm matches.

d_gene	j_gene	v_gene	CDR3aa
NA	TRBJ2-7	TRBV6-6	ASRDGPSYEQY
TRBD1	TRBJ2-3	TRBV4-3	ASSQMGQGADTQY
NA	TRBJ1-5	TRBV6-2/TRBV6-3	ASSYYSRQSQPQH
NA	TRBJ1-5	TRBV6-6	ASTDQGTRNQPQH
NA	TRBJ1-5	TRBV6-5	ASSPLRNQPQH
TRBD1	TRBJ1-1	TRBV5-5	ASSATGGLNTEAF
TRBD1	TRBJ1-2	TRBV20-1	SVSTGTGDYGYT
NA	TRBJ1-1	TRBV19	ASSIALEDTEAF
TRBD1	TRBJ1-2	TRBV29-1	SVSTGVYGYT
TRBD1	TRBJ1-2	TRBV4-2	ASSQEGQLYGYT
NA	TRBJ1-6	TRBV6-1	ASSEFGGRNSPLH
NA	TRBJ2-3	TRBV19	ASSIRGGTDTQY
TRBD1	TRBJ2-2	TRBV5-8	ASSWTGGIGELF
NA	TRBJ2-7	TRBV5-1	ASSFGSYYEQY
NA	TRBJ1-5	TRBV18	ASSPLSTGTNPRQPQH
NA	TRBJ2-6	TRBV7-9	ASSFLGANVLT